The clone carrying this T cell receptor (beta chain) has just one count. PCR involved 60 Vbeta and 13 Jbeta primers. Profiled with immunoSEQ multiplex PCR; TCRdb holds only in-frame clones, not every one. The sample yields 120,000 or so clones, 80% to 85% seen once. This entry is derived from a study of cytomegalovirus exposure and HLA in healthy donors. In the study overall: About 80 million unique TCRs from HLA-typed donors made up an early data release.

Input material: PBMCs. This receptor was taken from a human donor in good health.

CDR3 coding DNA: TGTGCCAGCAGCCGCGGAGGGAGTCCGGATGAGCAGTACTTC. Its protein product is CASSRGGSPDEQYF. V gene TRBV5-4 combines with J gene TRBJ2-7; weak D call: TRBD2 (6 bases). CDR3 length equals 14 residues. The V gene's germline CDR1 is SGHNT and CDR2 YYREEE (reference sequence). Between the trimmed V and J ends, which lost 4 bases and 7 bases, there was a span of 18 bases.